The sequence of this T cell receptor (beta chain) was determined in a study of radiotherapy plus CTLA-4 blockade in lung cancer. Study at large: Across the patients, objective responses occurred in approximately 19%, and disease control in approximately 30%.

People whose metastatic non-small-cell lung cancer was chemo-refractory got focal radiation along with CTLA-4 blockade by ipilimumab. The table came from immunoSEQ multiplex PCR; TCRdb's copy has only in-frame clones and leaves some out. The sample consists of about 94,000 clones, roughly 85% of them appearing once. Worth noting for this clone: Antigen unknown. One end of the junction varies from germline; a read error may be responsible.

CDR1 and CDR2 (germline): SNHLY, FYNNEI. The CDR3 sequence is 11 residues long. Notes on the study in general: Radiotherapy was combined with ipilimumab, and tumor-derived TCR clones then expanded in blood. Increased serum interferon-beta after radiation also reportedly predicted response strongly.

The sample consisted of peripheral blood, taken from a patient treated with radiotherapy plus ipilimumab. This clonotype was sampled from a human donor with non-small cell lung cancer that progressed on radiotherapy plus ipilimumab. The chain links TRBV2 to TRBJ1-4, with a possible D match to TRBD1 (5 bases). In DNA, the CDR3 is TGTGCCAGCAGTGTGTCGGACAACCGGGTTTTT. Translating gives CASSVSDNRVF. The full variable domain, rest sourced from reference TRBV2 and TRBJ1-4, is EPEVTQTPSHQVTQMGQEVILRCVPISNHLYFYWYRQILGQKVEFLVSFYNNEISEKSEIFDDQFSVERPDGSNFTLKIRSTKLEDSAMYFCASSVSDNRVFGSGTQLSVL.